Described below is a single T cell receptor (beta chain) sequence and its context. V lost 2 bases to trimming and J lost 1 base, with 7 bases between them. Germline V gene sequence: CDR1 SGHRS, CDR2 YFSETQ. The CDR3 has 13 residues. The TCRbeta library incorporated unique molecular identifiers. TCRdb called the PCR reads again in MiXCR, with one record for every CDR3 protein. Of fewer than 150,000 distinct CDR3 sequences in the sample, more than 20% are singletons; the top ten hold 10% to 13%. The data were obtained in a study of T-cell reconstitution after alpha-beta-depleted transplantation in children.

The V and J genes are TRBV5-1 and TRBJ2-7; no reliable D call. This material consisted of PBMCs, mostly from graft donor cells, taken 180 days after TCRalphabeta/CD19-depleted stem cell transplant. This receptor was identified in a male patient between 2 and 10 years old who had a stem cell transplant for chronic granulomatous disease, so the T cells may come from the graft donor. The CDR3 sequence is CASSFGRSYEQYF. In DNA, the CDR3 is TGCGCCAGCAGCTTCGGCAGGTCCTACGAGCAGTACTTC.